This T cell receptor beta chain emerged from a study of neoadjuvant nivolumab and ipilimumab in lung cancer. Study as a whole: The combination arm added day-1 ipilimumab 1 mg/kg to nivolumab 3 mg/kg on days 1, 15, 29.

Findings and limits, study-wide: TCR richness and clonality were higher in tumors than adjacent uninvolved lung. Pathologic regression was not significantly tied to TCR clonality.

Sequencing used immunoSEQ multiplex PCR; TCRdb keeps in-frame clones, though not all of them. The repertoire consists of fewer than 35,000 clones, with over 75% occurring once and the leading ten covering roughly 5.3%. Concerning this clone itself: Its target is unknown.

Trimming took off 2 bases at V and 2 bases at J, with 6 bases between the two ends. Germline CDR1 SGHVS, CDR2 FQNEAQ. This CDR3 is 14 amino acids long. This clonotype was obtained from an adult with non-small cell lung cancer. The gene calls are TRBV7-8 and TRBJ2-2; D unclear. The specimen comprised peripheral blood, sampled after neoadjuvant nivolumab, alone or with ipilimumab, at or shortly before surgery. This CDR3 reads CASSLQGNTGELFF. In DNA, the CDR3 is TGTGCCAGCAGCTTACAAGGAAACACCGGGGAGCTGTTTTTT.